These 28 T cell receptor beta chains originate from one sample sequenced in a study of blood T cell repertoires in COVID-19. Repertoires were generated with immunoSEQ multiplex PCR, while TCRdb's copy carries only in-frame clones and drops some. The data contain some 190,000 clones, under 80% of them singletons. Sequenced material: PBMCs or T cells enriched from blood (not recorded which). These receptors originate from a woman in her forties or fifties with acute COVID-19.

The chain combines TRBV3-1 (or the pseudogene TRBV3-2) with TRBJ1-1, with 7 bases identical to TRBD1. The CDR3 is 14 residues long. Trimming took 5 bases from V and 1 from J; bases not matched to a gene: 4. Germline CDR1 reads LGHDT; CDR2 reads YNNKEL (reference sequence). CDR3 region: CASSIGTENTEAFF. Written as DNA, the CDR3 is TGTGCCAGCAGCATCGGGACAGAGAACACTGAAGCTTTCTTT.

The chain recombines TRBV10-3 with TRBJ1-2; tentatively, D is TRBD1 (6 bases). Deletions cut 2 bases from V and 8 bases from J, with 6 bases between. CDR1 and CDR2 (germline): ENHRY, SYGVKD. The CDR3 sequence is 11 residues long. The CDR3 DNA follows: TGTGCCATCAGTGAGGGACAGGGCTACACCTTC. Translated: CAISEGQGYTF.

The chain is built from TRBV6-1 and TRBJ2-3; a weak D match, TRBD2 (6 bases). CDR1 is MNHNS and CDR2 is SASEGT in the germline V gene. The CDR3 loop spans 16 amino acids. The V end was cut by 2 bases, the J end by 3 bases, with 15 bases between. This CDR3 reads CASSEFGAGSTDTQYF. As DNA, the CDR3 is TGTGCCAGCAGTGAATTCGGGGCGGGGTCTACAGATACGCAGTATTTT.

The chain is built from TRBV3-1 (or the pseudogene TRBV3-2) and TRBJ1-3; D gene ambiguous. The V and J ends lost 2 bases and 2 bases respectively, with 7 bases between them. Germline V gene data show CDR1 as LGHDT and CDR2 as YNNKEL (reference sequence). The CDR3 consists of 14 residues. This CDR3 is CASSQSIAGNTIYF. Here the CDR3 DNA reads TGTGCCAGCAGCCAATCAATAGCTGGAAACACCATATATTTT.

This clone was counted once. The chain joins TRBV2 to TRBJ2-4; 7 nucleotides align to TRBD2. Germline V gene lookup returns CDR1 SNHLY and CDR2 FYNNEI. CDR3 size: 15 residues. The junction had 2 bases not matched to a gene; V was cut back by 2 bases and J by 1 base. In DNA, the CDR3 is TGTGCCAGCAGTGAACGGACTAGTGCCAAAAACATTCAGTACTTC. Amino acid sequence: CASSERTSAKNIQYF.

The V gene is TRBV6-5, the J gene TRBJ2-7, with 11 bases matching TRBD2. V dropped 6 bases and J dropped 4; count of bases not matched to a gene: 8. CDR3 length equals 15 residues. The germline CDR1 and CDR2 sequences are MNHEY and SVGAGI. CDR3 in amino acids: CASRDLGTSGYEQYV. The CDR3 coding sequence is TGTGCCAGCAGGGATCTCGGGACTAGCGGTTACGAGCAGTACGTC.

Remarks on this clone: Other nucleotide sequences in the sample specify the same CDR3. CDR3 sequence: CASSSGVRQPQHF. The CDR3, as DNA: TGTGCCAGTAGTTCGGGGGTTCGTCAGCCCCAGCATTTT. This chain links TRBV19 with TRBJ1-5; TRBD1 might be the D (5 bases). This CDR3 has 13 residues. Germline V gene data show CDR1 as LNHDA and CDR2 as SQIVND (reference sequence). Deletions cut 5 bases from V and 6 bases from J, with 11 bases between.

This sequence joins TRBV5-1 and TRBJ2-3, with a tentative D call TRBD2 (5 bases). The CDR3 loop spans 17 amino acids. The germline CDR1 and CDR2 sequences are SGHRS and YFSETQ. V was trimmed by 4 bases and J by 2 bases, leaving 20 bases between them. CDR3 bases: TGCGCCAGCAGCCCGTCTGGACGGGGTATATCCACAGATACGCAGTATTTT. It translates to CASSPSGRGISTDTQYF.

The chain couples TRBV28 to TRBJ2-1, with TRBD1 matching over 7 bases. The CDR3 length is 14 residues. Germline V gene sequence: CDR1 MDHEN, CDR2 SYDVKM. With 2 bases clipped from V and 4 bases from J, the junction kept 2 bases outside the gene matches. CDR3 nucleotides: TGTGCCAGCAGTTTAAGGGGGCTTTACAATGAGCAGTTCTTC. This encodes CASSLRGLYNEQFF.

The chain employs TRBV7-9 and TRBJ1-6; D gene ambiguous. V was shortened by 6 bases and J by 5 bases, with 11 bases between the two germline ends. CDR1 SEHNR and CDR2 FQNEAQ come from the germline V gene (reference sequence). This CDR3 comprises 14 residues. This CDR3 is CASRSSPDNSPLHF. The CDR3 DNA reads TGTGCCAGCAGATCAAGCCCCGATAATTCACCCCTCCACTTT.

The chain employs TRBV18 and TRBJ1-3; the D is unclear. The CDR3 runs 17 residues. Trimming removed 3 bases at V and 1 base at J, with 16 bases between. CDR1 is KGHSH and CDR2 is LQKENI in the germline V gene. CDR3 coding DNA: TGTGCCAGCTCACCGTCCCGGGAGTGGCCTTCTGGAAACACCATATATTTT. It specifies CASSPSREWPSGNTIYF.

This clone was detected only a few times. The chain recombines TRBV7-9 with TRBJ2-5; 9 bases are shared with TRBD2. The CDR3 extends over 17 amino acids. The germline V gene has CDR1 SEHNR and CDR2 FQNEAQ (reference sequence). J lost 6 bases, V lost 5 bases, and 16 bases had no gene match. In nucleotides, the CDR3 is TGTGCCAGCAGCCCCTTTAGCGGGGGAACGGAATGGAAGACCCAGTACTTC. Translated: CASSPFSGGTEWKTQYF.

The chain joins TRBV24-1 to TRBJ2-1; possible D gene TRBD2, 5 bases. Trimming removed 5 bases from V and 5 bases from J, with 12 bases in between. Germline CDR1 and CDR2: KGHDR and SFDVKD. The length of the CDR3 is 14 residues. The CDR3 here is CATSVERRDNEQFF. The DNA for the CDR3 is TGTGCCACCAGTGTGGAGCGGAGAGACAATGAGCAGTTCTTC.

The V and J genes are TRBV6-5 and TRBJ1-4, with TRBD1 as a possible D gene (6 bases). This CDR3 has 15 residues. Germline-derived CDR1 and CDR2 are MNHEY and SVGAGI. V was trimmed by 1 base and J by 7 bases, leaving 13 bases between them. The CDR3 here is CASSYYRAEGEKLFF. DNA of the CDR3: TGTGCCAGCAGTTACTACAGGGCTGAGGGTGAAAAACTGTTTTTT.

V and J are TRBV10-3 and TRBJ2-5; 9 nucleotides line up with TRBD1. The CDR3 is made up of 17 amino acids. Germline trimming cut 0 bases from V and 4 bases from J; bases unmatched to any gene: 9. Germline V gene data show CDR1 as ENHRY and CDR2 as SYGVKD. The CDR3 DNA reads TGTGCCATCAGTGAGTCGAGAGGGACAGGGAGAGGAGAGACCCAGTACTTC. This translates into CAISESRGTGRGETQYF.

The chain has TRBV6-6 and TRBJ2-1, with D possibly TRBD1 on 5 matching bases. The CDR3 extends over 13 amino acids. Trimming took off 5 bases at V and 10 bases at J, with 15 bases between the two ends. In germline, CDR1 is MNHNY, CDR2 SVGAGI (reference sequence). DNA of the CDR3: TGTGCCAGCAGTCCCCCCACAGGAAGGGAGCAGTTCTTC. This sequence encodes CASSPPTGREQFF.

This chain's CDR3 is CASSNLSRAGGKIYEQYV. CDR3 nucleotide sequence: TGTGCCAGCAGCAATCTATCCAGGGCAGGGGGGAAGATTTACGAGCAGTACGTC. The gene calls are TRBV21-1 and TRBJ2-7; the table names TRBD1, a call not compared with the DNA. TRBV21-1 is listed as a pseudogene. This CDR3 is 18 amino acids long.

The chain links TRBV29-1 to TRBJ2-7; maybe TRBD2 (5 bases). The germline V gene has CDR1 SQVTM and CDR2 ANQGSEA. The CDR3 length is 14 residues. Deletions cut 7 bases from V and 4 bases from J, with 20 bases between. CDR3: CSGPVAPEGYEQYV. The CDR3 region has the DNA TGCAGCGGTCCGGTAGCGCCCGAGGGATACGAGCAGTACGTC.

This clone was counted a few times. Other DNA sequences of this sample code for an identical CDR3. This sequence joins TRBV6-5 and TRBJ1-5; 8 bases are a match to TRBD1. With 6 bases clipped from V and 5 bases from J, the junction kept 6 bases outside the gene matches. The CDR3 has 14 amino acids. CDR1 is MNHEY and CDR2 is SVGAGI in the germline V gene. The CDR3 reads CASSLRDRHQPQHF. Written as DNA, the CDR3 is TGTGCCAGCAGCCTCCGGGACAGGCATCAGCCCCAGCATTTT.

This clone was found once. A much more abundant neighbour one base away suggests this may be a read error. The chain carries TRBV5-4 and TRBJ2-1; 13 bases match TRBD2. The CDR3 contains 16 residues. Germline CDR1 reads SGHNT; CDR2 reads YYREEE (reference sequence). The CDR3 DNA follows: TGTACCAGCAGCTTGCCGACTAGCGGGGGGCTGGATGAGCAGTTCTTC. Protein: CTSSLPTSGGLDEQFF.

In regard to this clone: One end of the junction varies from germline; a read error may be responsible. The rearrangement joins TRBV7-9 to TRBJ1-2; possible D gene TRBD1, 6 bases. The CDR3 is made up of 15 amino acids. Germline V CDR1 and CDR2: SEHNR, FQNEAQ (reference sequence). In nucleotides, the CDR3 is TGTGCCAGCAGCTTAGCGGTACCGGTGCCTGGGACACTACACTTC. It encodes CASSLAVPVPGTLHF.

The J gene is TRBJ1-3, the V gene TRBV7-2, with no clear D. Germline CDR1 and CDR2: SGHTA and FQGNSA. The length of the CDR3 is 14 residues. V lost 7 bases and J 4 bases, leaving 14 bases between the germline ends. The CDR3 DNA sequence: TGTGCCAGCACCCCTCTTGGCTCCGGAAACACCATATATTTT. It specifies CASTPLGSGNTIYF.

This clone appeared a few times. The chain employs TRBV7-2 and TRBJ1-2; TRBD1 agrees at 7 bases. CDR1 SGHTA and CDR2 FQGNSA come from the germline V gene. There are 15 residues in the CDR3. With V trimmed by 1 base and J by 8 bases, 10 bases remained unmatched. The chain's CDR3 is CASSLDGRAGGGYTF. The CDR3 bases are TGTGCCAGCAGCTTAGATGGCAGGGCAGGGGGAGGCTACACCTTC.

This clone showed up just a few times. The rearrangement joins TRBV5-5 to TRBJ1-1; TRBD1 might be the D (5 bases). Trimming took off 0 bases at V and 4 bases at J, with 10 bases between the two ends. CDR3 length: 14 amino acids. Germline CDR1 is SGHKS and CDR2 is YYEKEE (reference sequence). CDR3 protein: CASSLDPGGTEAFF. The CDR3 nucleotides read TGTGCCAGCAGCTTGGATCCGGGGGGCACTGAAGCTTTCTTT.

V is TRBV5-1 and J is TRBJ2-3, with 12 bases fitting TRBD2. Germline values: CDR1 SGHRS, CDR2 YFSETQ. The CDR3 extends over 16 amino acids. The junction had 7 bases not matched to a gene; V was cut back by 3 bases and J by 5 bases. The CDR3 here is CASSSNPSGGGDTQYF. Written as DNA, the CDR3 is TGCGCCAGCAGCTCCAACCCTAGCGGGGGGGGAGATACGCAGTATTTT.

The chain joins TRBV27 to TRBJ1-6; D may be TRBD1 (6 bases). There are 16 residues in the CDR3. V shed 5 bases and J shed 8 bases, with 19 bases lying between them. Germline V gene lookup returns CDR1 MNHEY and CDR2 SMNVEV (reference sequence). CDR3 sequence (DNA): TGTGCCAGCAGTACGCTTGCTCAGGGGAGGGATTCACCCCTCCACTTT. Protein: CASSTLAQGRDSPLHF.

V usage is TRBV5-1 and J usage is TRBJ1-5; TRBD1 might be the D (6 bases). Germline V gene data show CDR1 as SGHRS and CDR2 as YFSETQ. The CDR3 is 16 amino acids. V lost 0 bases, J lost 3 bases, and 13 bases lay in between. This CDR3 is CASSLGVGQNNQPQHF. DNA for the CDR3: TGCGCCAGCAGCTTGGGAGTCGGACAGAACAATCAGCCCCAGCATTTT.

V gene TRBV10-2 combines with J gene TRBJ2-3; TRBD1 is a possible D gene (5 bases). With 5 bases removed from V and 6 bases from J, the gap between germline ends came to 12 bases. The germline CDR1 and CDR2 sequences are WSHSY and SAAADI. There are 13 residues in the CDR3. Written as DNA, the CDR3 is TGCGCCAGCAGTTCGGACACTCGGGATACGCAGTATTTT. Encoded protein: CASSSDTRDTQYF.